These 29 T cell receptor beta chains were all obtained from the same sample, sequenced in a study of blood T cells in healthy people across ages. Using a J-beta primer mix together with a sample-barcoded 5' primer, a second PCR was run for about 6 to 12 cycles. A single record per CDR3 protein comes from TCRdb applying MiXCR to the 5' RACE reads. The sample lists more than 900,000 distinct CDR3 sequences, roughly 24% occurring once. These data are also associated with another study on T cells of mothers and their children.

Sequencing was carried out using blood. These receptors were collected from a girl aged 2 to 10 in good health.

This clonotype was detected ten times or more. This chain links TRBV20-1 with TRBJ2-7; D may be TRBD1 (6 bases). This CDR3 is built from 16 residues. Deletions cut 0 bases from V and 2 bases from J, with 17 bases between. Germline assignment: CDR1 DFQATT and CDR2 SNEGSKA (reference sequence). The CDR3 DNA follows: TGCAGTGCTAGAGATAGGGGGAAAGGTCTTACCTACGAGCAGTACTTC. Amino acids: CSARDRGKGLTYEQYF.

The rearrangement uses TRBV20-1 and TRBJ2-3, with 9 bases lining up with TRBD1. Trimming cost V 4 bases and J 4 bases; bases outside gene matches: 12. Per the germline V gene, CDR1 is DFQATT and CDR2 is SNEGSKA (reference sequence). This CDR3 comprises 16 residues. CDR3 nucleotide sequence: TGCAGTGCTATTGATGACAGGGGGTTCGGGGCAGATACGCAGTATTTT. Encoded protein: CSAIDDRGFGADTQYF.

This clonotype was detected a few times. V usage is TRBV28 and J usage is TRBJ2-7; TRBD2 is a possible D gene (5 bases). Germline V CDR1 and CDR2: MDHEN, SYDVKM. V was cut by 2 bases and J by 0 bases, with 11 bases left in between. This CDR3 comprises 15 residues. The CDR3 bases are TGTGCCAGCAGTTTAGGACTCCCGTCCTCCTACGAGCAGTACTTC. It is translated as CASSLGLPSSYEQYF.

This clonotype came up many times. The J gene is TRBJ2-5, the V gene TRBV6-6; 8 bases agree with TRBD1. The germline CDR1 and CDR2 sequences are MNHNY and SVGAGI (reference sequence). CDR3 size: 13 residues. V lost 5 bases to trimming and J lost 5 bases; unmatched junction nucleotides: 4. The CDR3 sequence is CASSDRTGETQYF. The CDR3 DNA sequence: TGTGCCAGCAGTGATAGGACAGGGGAGACCCAGTACTTC.

The gene calls are TRBV29-1 and TRBJ1-2; possible D gene TRBD1, 5 bases. V lost 3 bases and J lost 5, with 13 bases in between. Germline CDR1 reads SQVTM; CDR2 reads ANQGSEA. The CDR3 consists of 13 residues. The CDR3 bases are TGCAGCGTTGACCAGGGTCTACTTTATGGCTACACCTTC. This sequence encodes CSVDQGLLYGYTF.

The chain links TRBV4-2 to TRBJ2-7, with D tentatively TRBD2 (6 bases). The J call may be in error: the DNA end matches TRBJ2-1 better. Germline values: CDR1 LGHNA, CDR2 YNFKEQ. The CDR3 length is 17 residues. The CDR3 region has the DNA TGTGCCAGCAGCCAAATTCAAGCGGGCGAAGTGGACAATGAGCAGTTCTTC. Translating gives CASSQIQAGEVDNEQFF.

This rearrangement joins TRBV11-2 to TRBJ2-1; no clear D. Germline V gene data show CDR1 as SGHAT and CDR2 as FQNNGV. Trimming shortened V by 1 base and J by 10 bases, and 17 bases separated the two germline ends. The CDR3 length is 15 residues. The CDR3 nucleotides are TGTGCCAGCAGCTTAGGCGATTCCCTGCGATTGGAGCAGTTCTTC. Encoded protein: CASSLGDSLRLEQFF.

This clonotype was observed a handful of times. The rearrangement uses TRBV12-3 or TRBV12-4 and TRBJ1-2; the match to TRBD1 covers 8 bases. Trimming removed 3 bases from V and 1 base from J; junction bases left unmatched: 7. This CDR3 spans 16 amino acids. DNA of the CDR3: TGTGCCAGCAGTTTTTGGGCAGGGGGCCTTAACTATGGCTACACCTTC. Translation gives CASSFWAGGLNYGYTF.

This clonotype was counted a few times. The chain has TRBV5-1 and TRBJ2-3; perhaps TRBD2 as D (5 bases). Trimming took off 2 bases at V and 5 bases at J, with 12 bases between the two ends. The CDR3 runs to 14 residues. Germline-derived CDR1 and CDR2 are SGHRS and YFSETQ. The CDR3 loop is CASSLEGMRDTQYF. The CDR3 DNA sequence: TGCGCCAGCAGCTTAGAGGGAATGAGAGATACGCAGTATTTT. The full variable domain, its missing parts supplied by reference TRBV5-1 and TRBJ2-3, is KAGVTQTPRYLIKTRGQQVTLSCSPISGHRSVSWYQQTPGQGLQFLFEYFSETQRNKGNFPGRFSGRQFSNSRSEMNVSTLELGDSALYLCASSLEGMRDTQYFGPGTRLTVL.

This clonotype occurred a few times. The chain employs TRBV6-5 and TRBJ2-4, with D tentatively TRBD2 (5 bases). Germline CDR1 reads MNHEY; CDR2 reads SVGAGI. The CDR3 is 14 amino acids. V shed 0 bases and J shed 6 bases, with 9 bases lying between them. The CDR3 region has the DNA TGTGCCAGCAGTTACTCCCCCGCGGGAAACATTCAGTACTTC. This gives the protein CASSYSPAGNIQYF.

The V call is TRBV24-1, the J call TRBJ2-1, with 9 bases that match TRBD2. CDR1 and CDR2 from the germline V gene are KGHDR and SFDVKD. J gave up 7 bases and V 5 bases, and 5 bases lay outside the gene matches. This CDR3 is 14 amino acids long. CDR3 loop: CATSGTSVLNEQFF. CDR3 nucleotide sequence: TGTGCCACCAGTGGGACTAGCGTCCTAAATGAGCAGTTCTTC.

The chain couples TRBV24-1 to TRBJ2-7, with 7 positions matching TRBD1. This CDR3 is built from 12 residues. The ends lost 9 bases at V and 3 bases at J; junction bases unmatched: 4. Germline V gene data show CDR1 as KGHDR and CDR2 as SFDVKD. The CDR3, as DNA: TGTGCCACCGCAAGGGACAGCTACGAGCAGTACTTC. Amino acids: CATARDSYEQYF.

The V gene is TRBV12-3 or TRBV12-4, the J gene TRBJ1-1; maybe TRBD1 (5 bases). V was clipped by 7 bases and J by 11 bases, with 20 bases between them. CDR3 size: 13 residues. The CDR3 DNA reads TGTGCCAGCACCGAAAAAATGACAGATGAGGCTTTCTTT. It codes for CASTEKMTDEAFF.

The sample holds a few counts of this clonotype. J is TRBJ2-1 and V is TRBV25-1, with D perhaps matching TRBD1 (6 bases). Per the germline V gene, CDR1 is MGHDK and CDR2 is SYGVNS. V lost 6 bases, J lost 5 bases, and 11 bases lay in between. The CDR3 is made up of 13 amino acids. The CDR3 spells CASRQTGNNEQFF. The DNA for the CDR3 is TGTGCCAGCAGACAAACAGGGAACAATGAGCAGTTCTTC.

This clonotype has a handful of counts. The chain links TRBV6-5 to TRBJ2-5, with 8 bases that match TRBD2. The J call is uncertain, as TRBJ2-1 better fits the DNA end. CDR3 length equals 15 residues. Germline V gives CDR1 MNHEY, CDR2 SVGAGI. The CDR3 DNA is TGTGCCAGCAGTTATAGAGCGGGGGTTTACAATGAGCAGTTCTTC. This translates into CASSYRAGVYNEQFF.

A few counts support this clonotype. Given a much more abundant clone one base away, this may be a read error. V usage is TRBV4-1 and J usage is TRBJ2-7; TRBD2 matches at 13 bases. Germline loops: CDR1 MGHRA, CDR2 YSYEKL. The CDR3 covers 16 residues. This CDR3 is CASGQGGAGLAGEQYF. CDR3 bases: TGCGCCAGCGGCCAAGGCGGGGCGGGACTAGCGGGAGAGCAGTACTTC.

V and J are TRBV29-1 and TRBJ1-2; unclear D gene. CDR1 and CDR2 (germline): SQVTM, ANQGSEA. The CDR3 spans 11 residues. Trimming left V 4 bases short and J 0 bases short, with 3 bases between. The CDR3 sequence: CSVVANYGYTF. CDR3 sequence (DNA): TGCAGCGTTGTGGCTAACTATGGCTACACCTTC. Full variable domain (remainder filled in from reference TRBV29-1 and TRBJ1-2): SAVISQKPSRDICQRGTSLTIQCQVDSQVTMMFWYRQQPGQSLTLIATANQGSEATYESGFVIDKFPISRPNLTFSTLTVSNMSPEDSSIYLCSVVANYGYTFGSGTRLTVV.

V is TRBV29-1 and J is TRBJ2-1; possibly TRBD2 for D (5 bases). The CDR3 is 13 residues long. The germline V gene has CDR1 SQVTM and CDR2 ANQGSEA. V was trimmed by 3 bases and J by 9 bases, leaving 15 bases between them. CDR3 loop: CSVEESHRGEQFF. The DNA of the CDR3 is TGCAGCGTTGAGGAGAGTCACCGGGGTGAGCAGTTCTTC.

This chain uses TRBV5-1 with TRBJ2-7; D unresolved. The CDR3 extends over 17 amino acids. Looked up from germline, CDR1 is SGHRS and CDR2 is YFSETQ. V was pared by 1 base and J by 0 bases, with 17 bases between. CDR3 sequence (DNA): TGCGCCAGCAGCTTGTCCTACCACGGCCGATACTCCTACGAGCAGTACTTC. Residues: CASSLSYHGRYSYEQYF.

This clonotype was observed a handful of times. The V gene is TRBV3-1, the J gene TRBJ2-7; TRBD1 is a possible D gene (5 bases). V was cut by 1 base and J by 5 bases, with 9 bases left in between. Germline-derived CDR1 and CDR2 are LGHDT and YNNKEL (reference sequence). There are 13 residues in the CDR3. The CDR3 bases are TGTGCCAGCAGCCAAGTTCGCAGGGACGAGCAGTACTTC. Protein product: CASSQVRRDEQYF.

The chain employs TRBV29-1 and TRBJ2-1; D might be TRBD1 (5 bases). V was cut by 7 bases and J by 0 bases, with 19 bases left in between. Per the germline V gene, CDR1 is SQVTM and CDR2 is ANQGSEA. The CDR3 consists of 16 residues. CDR3 bases: TGCAGCGCCCAGCCTGGTGGGGCGAACTCCTACAATGAGCAGTTCTTC. Translating gives CSAQPGGANSYNEQFF.

The rearrangement joins TRBV5-1 to TRBJ2-2, with TRBD1 identical over 9 bases. The ends lost 4 bases at V and 3 bases at J; junction bases unmatched: 7. Germline V lookup: CDR1 SGHRS, CDR2 YFSETQ. This CDR3 region has 16 residues. CDR3 coding DNA: TGCGCCAGCAGCCTCGACAGGGGGAAGGACACCGGGGAGCTGTTTTTT. Translated, it gives CASSLDRGKDTGELFF. The variable domain in full, with the rest retrieved from reference TRBV5-1 and TRBJ2-2, is KAGVTQTPRYLIKTRGQQVTLSCSPISGHRSVSWYQQTPGQGLQFLFEYFSETQRNKGNFPGRFSGRQFSNSRSEMNVSTLELGDSALYLCASSLDRGKDTGELFFGEGSRLTVL.

About this clonotype itself: A much larger clone lies one base from this, so it may be a read error. The CDR3 end shows no conserved phenylalanine or tryptophan, and so a read error is likely. The chain recombines TRBV7-7 with TRBJ2-3; D is possibly TRBD1 (6 bases). CDR1 and CDR2 (germline): SSHAT, FNYEAQ (reference sequence). CDR3 length: 13 amino acids. The CDR3 reads CASSLSQGDTQYL. The CDR3 DNA reads TGTGCTAGCAGCTTATCCCAGGGGGATACGCAGTATCTT.

The chain links TRBV29-1 to TRBJ2-7, with TRBD1 as a possible D gene (5 bases). There are 13 residues in the CDR3. CDR1 and CDR2 from the germline V gene are SQVTM and ANQGSEA. V lost 8 bases and J 2 bases, leaving 16 bases between the germline ends. The CDR3 DNA sequence: TGCAGCCCCATTGGACACCCACCCTACGAGCAGTACTTC. Protein product: CSPIGHPPYEQYF.

The V and J genes are TRBV12-3 or TRBV12-4 and TRBJ1-5, with D hard to call. The CDR3 contains 17 residues. The V end was cut by 2 bases, the J end by 0 bases, with 14 bases between. DNA for the CDR3: TGTGCCAGCAGTTTACTGGTCAAGGCAAATAGCAATCAGCCCCAGCATTTT. It yields the protein CASSLLVKANSNQPQHF.

This chain uses TRBV6-5 with TRBJ1-1; TRBD1 matches 10 bases. The CDR3 spans 17 residues. Germline CDR1 MNHEY, CDR2 SVGAGI. V lost 0 bases to trimming and J lost 1 base; unmatched junction nucleotides: 5. CDR3 in DNA: TGTGCCAGCAGTTACTCGGACAGGGGGATCTCGAACACTGAAGCTTTCTTT. This gives the protein CASSYSDRGISNTEAFF.

The chain has TRBV27 and TRBJ2-7; TRBD1 agrees at 7 bases. V trimming: 2 bases; J trimming: 3 bases; junction bases outside the gene matches: 4. The germline V gene encodes CDR1 MNHEY and CDR2 SMNVEV (reference sequence). The CDR3 runs 14 residues. The chain's CDR3 is CASSLQTGFYEQYF. CDR3 in DNA: TGTGCCAGCAGTTTACAGACAGGGTTCTACGAGCAGTACTTC.

This clonotype was observed a few times. The CDR3 reads CASRPRSQGKETQYF. The CDR3 coding sequence is TGTGCCAGCCGGCCCAGGTCACAAGGGAAGGAGACCCAGTACTTC. This chain links TRBV6-5 with TRBJ2-5; the D is unclear. V was trimmed by 8 bases and J by 5 bases, leaving 21 bases between them. The germline V gene has CDR1 MNHEY and CDR2 SVGAGI. This CDR3 is built from 15 residues.

This clonotype was counted between two and nine times. The chain couples TRBV12-3 or TRBV12-4 to TRBJ1-4; tentatively, D is TRBD1 (5 bases). Trimming took 3 bases from V and 5 from J, leaving 13 bases between them. CDR3 length equals 15 residues. CDR3 sequence reads: CASSFTGGRNEKLFF. CDR3 nucleotides: TGTGCCAGCAGTTTTACCGGGGGAAGGAATGAAAAACTGTTTTTT.